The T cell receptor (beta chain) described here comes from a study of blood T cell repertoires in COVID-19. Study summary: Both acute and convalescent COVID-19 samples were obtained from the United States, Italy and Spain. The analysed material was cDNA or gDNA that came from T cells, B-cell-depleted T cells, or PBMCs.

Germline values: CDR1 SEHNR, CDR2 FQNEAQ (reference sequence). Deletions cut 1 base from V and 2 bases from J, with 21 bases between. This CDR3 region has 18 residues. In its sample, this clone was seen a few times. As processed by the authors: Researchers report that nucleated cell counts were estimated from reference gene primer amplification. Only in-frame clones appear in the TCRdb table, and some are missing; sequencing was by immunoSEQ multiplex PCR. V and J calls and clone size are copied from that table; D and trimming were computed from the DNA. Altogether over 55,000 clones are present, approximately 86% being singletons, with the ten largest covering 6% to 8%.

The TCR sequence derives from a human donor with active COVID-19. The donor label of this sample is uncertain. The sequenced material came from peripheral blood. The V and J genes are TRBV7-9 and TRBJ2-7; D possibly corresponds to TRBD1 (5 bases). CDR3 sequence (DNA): TGTGCCAGCAGCTTAGAAGGCTGGGGTGGCAGGGTCACCTACGAGCAGTACTTC. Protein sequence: CASSLEGWGGRVTYEQYF.